What follows are 8 T cell receptor beta chains derived from one specimen sequenced in a study of blood T cell repertoires in COVID-19. Some clones are missing from TCRdb's copy, which holds only in-frame ones; the method was immunoSEQ multiplex PCR. The sample holds over 100,000 clones; around 87% are singletons and the top ten take 3%. The sample comprised peripheral blood. These receptors all stem from a man aged 50 to 59 with active or convalescent COVID-19.

This sequence joins TRBV3-1 (or the pseudogene TRBV3-2) and TRBJ1-6, with D perhaps TRBD1 (5 bases). V lost 1 base, J lost 4 bases, and 11 bases lay in between. Germline assignment: CDR1 LGHDT and CDR2 YNNKEL (reference sequence). The length of the CDR3 is 16 residues. CDR3 residues: CASSQGVTEYNSPLHF. The DNA of the CDR3 is TGTGCCAGCAGCCAAGGTGTGACAGAGTATAATTCACCCCTCCACTTT.

The chain couples TRBV6-5 to TRBJ2-4, with D possibly TRBD2 on 7 matching bases. Germline CDR1 is MNHEY and CDR2 is SVGAGI. Between the trimmed V and J ends, which lost 4 bases and 2 bases, there was a span of 9 bases. The CDR3 covers 14 residues. CDR3 amino acids: CASSWGGTKNIQYF. The CDR3 DNA sequence: TGTGCCAGCAGTTGGGGGGGCACCAAAAACATTCAGTACTTC.

The chain joins TRBV28 to TRBJ2-3, with D possibly matching TRBD1 (6 bases). V lost 6 bases, J lost 3 bases, and 13 bases lay in between. The CDR3 has 14 residues. In germline, CDR1 is MDHEN, CDR2 SYDVKM. CDR3 coding DNA: TGTGCCAGCAGCTCGACAGGTGGAACAGATACGCAGTATTTT. Translated: CASSSTGGTDTQYF.

The CDR3 loop is CATHSGPPYNEQFF. CDR3 sequence (DNA): TGTGCCACCCATAGCGGGCCACCCTACAATGAGCAGTTCTTC. The chain links TRBV28 to TRBJ2-1; 7 bases line up with TRBD2. This CDR3 region has 14 residues. Germline V gene sequence: CDR1 MDHEN, CDR2 SYDVKM. Trimming removed 10 bases from V and 2 bases from J; junction bases left unmatched: 8. Together with reference TRBV28 and TRBJ2-1, the CDR3 gives the full variable domain: DVKVTQSSRYLVKRTGEKVFLECVQDMDHENMFWYRQDPGLGLRLIYFSYDVKMKEKGDIPEGYSVSREKKERFSLILESASTNQTSMYLCATHSGPPYNEQFFGPGTRLTVL.

CDR3 sequence (DNA): TGTGCCACCAGTGATGGGGCAGACTCTGGAAACACCATATATTTT. Its translation: CATSDGADSGNTIYF. V is TRBV24-1 and J is TRBJ1-3, with a possible D match to TRBD1 (5 bases). The germline V gene has CDR1 KGHDR and CDR2 SFDVKD. V shed 3 bases and J shed 0 bases, with 8 bases lying between them. The CDR3 has 15 residues.

This clone has more than one count but fewer than ten. V usage is TRBV28 and J usage is TRBJ1-4, with 9 bases fitting TRBD1. V lost 4 bases, J lost 0 bases, and 6 bases stayed unmatched. From germline, CDR1 is MDHEN and CDR2 SYDVKM. This CDR3 contains 17 residues. This chain's CDR3 is CASSWGTGRPTNEKLFF. CDR3 DNA sequence: TGTGCCAGCAGTTGGGGGACAGGGCGTCCAACTAATGAAAAACTGTTTTTT.

This chain links TRBV20-1 with TRBJ2-5, with D possibly matching TRBD1 (6 bases). V lost 4 bases, J lost 6 bases, and 9 bases lay in between. The CDR3 loop spans 11 amino acids. Germline CDR1 DFQATT, CDR2 SNEGSKA (reference sequence). CDR3 region: CSAKQGQTQYF. DNA for the CDR3: TGCAGTGCTAAACAGGGACAGACCCAGTACTTC.

V and J are TRBV5-1 and TRBJ2-3; 12 nucleotides align to TRBD2. The V gene's germline CDR1 is SGHRS and CDR2 YFSETQ. V shed 4 bases, J shed 3 bases, and the junction held 6 bases outside the gene matches. The CDR3 contains 16 residues. The CDR3 nucleotides read TGCGCCAGCAGCCTCTGGACTAGCGGGGCTACAGATACGCAGTATTTT. Translated: CASSLWTSGATDTQYF.